A single sample gave rise to the 18 T cell receptor beta chains below, sequenced in a study of OX40 agonist ivuxolimab in advanced cancers. Clones were read by immunoSEQ multiplex PCR, and TCRdb kept only the in-frame ones, dropping some. The data hold fewer than 50,000 clones, with 85% to 90% observed a single time. The sample in question was CD4+ or CD8+ T cells sorted from blood, obtained in a trial of the OX40 agonist ivuxolimab. These receptor sequences come from an adult with an advanced solid tumor such as melanoma, head and neck, liver or kidney cancer.

The CDR3 spells CASSPTWGEAFF. The CDR3 DNA reads TGCGCCAGCAGCCCAACGTGGGGTGAAGCTTTCTTT. The J gene is TRBJ1-1, the V gene TRBV4-1; D uncertain. Germline V gives CDR1 MGHRA, CDR2 YSYEKL. The CDR3 loop spans 12 amino acids. V shed 4 bases and J shed 7 bases, with 10 bases lying between them.

The V and J genes are TRBV2 and TRBJ1-5; no clear D. Trimming shortened V by 0 bases and J by 6 bases, and 9 bases separated the two germline ends. The CDR3 has 14 residues. Looked up from germline, CDR1 is SNHLY and CDR2 is FYNNEI. In DNA, the CDR3 is TGTGCCAGCAGTGAAGCGCTTCCCCCTCAGCCCCAGCATTTT. This sequence encodes CASSEALPPQPQHF.

The chain is built from TRBV7-9 and TRBJ2-7; the match to TRBD2 covers 11 bases. This CDR3 has 14 amino acids. Germline values: CDR1 SEHNR, CDR2 FQNEAQ (reference sequence). Trimming took 9 bases from V and 3 from J; bases not matched to a gene: 7. CDR3 DNA sequence: TGTGCCAGTTCGACTAGCGGGAATGACTACGAGCAGTACTTC. Amino acid sequence: CASSTSGNDYEQYF.

The J gene is TRBJ2-5, the V gene TRBV5-1, with D tentatively TRBD1 (7 bases). The germline gives CDR1 SGHRS, CDR2 YFSETQ. Trimming shortened V by 3 bases and J by 2 bases, and 11 bases separated the two germline ends. This CDR3 is 14 amino acids long. This CDR3 is CASSSGGQQETQYF. CDR3 coding DNA: TGCGCCAGCAGCTCCGGGGGACAGCAAGAGACCCAGTACTTC.

The chain carries TRBV18 and TRBJ2-7; the match to TRBD1 covers 9 bases. J gave up 7 bases and V 4 bases, and 11 bases lay outside the gene matches. This CDR3 is built from 15 residues. Looked up from germline, CDR1 is KGHSH and CDR2 is LQKENI. For the CDR3, the DNA is TGTGCCAGCTCACTTGGGACAGGGTCACCGGAGGAGCAGTACTTC. Translation gives CASSLGTGSPEEQYF.

The chain combines TRBV11-2 with TRBJ1-1, with D possibly being TRBD1 (5 bases). Trimming cost V 5 bases and J 2 bases, with 9 bases left between them. The germline gives CDR1 SGHAT, CDR2 FQNNGV. This CDR3 has 13 residues. The DNA of the CDR3 is TGTGCCAGCAGCCTTGACAGTAACACTGAAGCTTTCTTT. Translated: CASSLDSNTEAFF.

In DNA, the CDR3 is TGCGCCAGCAGTGGCAGGAAAGGGGGGCCCGCAGATACGCAGTATTTT. This encodes CASSGRKGGPADTQYF. This chain links TRBV10-1 with TRBJ2-3; D assignment may be TRBD1 or TRBD2 (6 bases each). From germline, CDR1 is WNHNN and CDR2 SYGVQD (reference sequence). Trimming removed 4 bases from V and 4 bases from J, with 18 bases in between. CDR3 size: 16 residues.

This chain links TRBV7-2 with TRBJ2-1; D is tentatively TRBD1 or TRBD2 (5 bases each). The CDR3 is 15 residues long. Trimming took off 0 bases at V and 1 base at J, with 7 bases between the two ends. From germline, CDR1 is SGHTA and CDR2 FQGNSA. CDR3 sequence (DNA): TGTGCCAGCAGCTTAGCGGGACCTTCCTACAATGAGCAGTTCTTC. Its protein product is CASSLAGPSYNEQFF.

This clone has more than one count but fewer than ten. This sequence joins TRBV5-1 and TRBJ2-5; a possible D gene is TRBD1 (6 bases). The CDR3 runs 14 residues. The germline gives CDR1 SGHRS, CDR2 YFSETQ. V was cut by 5 bases and J by 7 bases, with 18 bases left in between. The chain's CDR3 is CASRLDGDKGTQYF. DNA of the CDR3: TGCGCCAGCAGATTAGATGGGGACAAAGGGACCCAGTACTTC.

The chain recombines TRBV7-3 with TRBJ2-5, with TRBD2 matching over 8 bases. The CDR3 is made up of 16 amino acids. Germline CDR1 SGHTA, CDR2 FQGTGA. Germline trimming cut 2 bases from V and 1 base from J; bases unmatched to any gene: 6. The CDR3 loop is CASSLAGTSGQETQYF. The CDR3 DNA sequence: TGTGCCAGCAGCTTAGCCGGCACTAGCGGCCAAGAGACCCAGTACTTC.

This chain connects TRBV21-1 to TRBJ2-7; the table's D call, TRBD1, was not checked against the DNA. TRBV21-1 is described as a pseudogene. There are 18 residues in the CDR3. CDR3 residues: CASSKGEGMGQGFYEQYF. The CDR3 DNA reads TGTGCCAGCAGCAAAGGAGAGGGTATGGGACAGGGGTTTTACGAGCAGTACTTC.

The V and J genes are TRBV19 and TRBJ2-3, with TRBD1 identical over 7 bases. Trimming took 7 bases from V and 3 from J; bases not matched to a gene: 4. The CDR3 length is 13 residues. From germline, CDR1 is LNHDA and CDR2 SQIVND (reference sequence). The chain's CDR3 is CASIDRATDTQYF. CDR3 nucleotide sequence: TGTGCCAGTATCGACAGGGCGACAGATACGCAGTATTTT.

This clone was detected many times. The genes are TRBV18 and TRBJ1-6; tentatively, D is TRBD1 (6 bases). The CDR3 loop spans 16 amino acids. CDR1 is KGHSH and CDR2 is LQKENI in the germline V gene. V gave up 5 bases and J gave up 10 bases, with 21 bases separating them. Here the CDR3 reads CASSSGPGDRTSPLHF. CDR3 sequence (DNA): TGTGCCAGCTCATCCGGCCCAGGGGATCGGACCTCACCCCTCCACTTT.

The chain couples TRBV9 to TRBJ1-4; D gene unclear. V lost 4 bases to trimming and J lost 4 bases, with 11 bases between them. Germline V lookup: CDR1 SGDLS, CDR2 YYNGEE. This CDR3 region has 14 residues. CDR3: CASSSGLNNEKLFF. The CDR3 DNA reads TGTGCCAGCAGCTCTGGACTTAATAATGAAAAACTGTTTTTT.

The chain is built from TRBV5-1 and TRBJ2-7, with D possibly matching TRBD2 (6 bases). Germline V lookup: CDR1 SGHRS, CDR2 YFSETQ. The CDR3 is 15 amino acids. The V end was cut by 1 base, the J end by 7 bases, with 18 bases between. As DNA, the CDR3 is TGCGCCAGCAGCTTGACCTCGACTAGGGACGGGGAGCAGTACTTC. Amino acid sequence: CASSLTSTRDGEQYF.

The chain has TRBV10-3 and TRBJ2-1, with a tentative D call TRBD2 (5 bases). Germline CDR1 is ENHRY and CDR2 is SYGVKD. The CDR3 contains 15 residues. Trimming took off 0 bases at V and 7 bases at J, with 13 bases between the two ends. This CDR3 reads CAISESTRRMNEQFF. CDR3 sequence (DNA): TGTGCCATCAGTGAGTCGACCAGGAGGATGAATGAGCAGTTCTTC.

This chain links TRBV6-1 with TRBJ1-4, with TRBD1 as a possible D gene (5 bases). The CDR3 is 15 amino acids. Germline V gene sequence: CDR1 MNHNS, CDR2 SASEGT. The germline V and J ends were trimmed by 0 bases and 8 bases, with 13 bases remaining between them. The CDR3, as DNA: TGTGCCAGCAGTGAAGCGCAGGGTCAGGGCGAAAAACTGTTTTTT. Translated: CASSEAQGQGEKLFF.

The V gene is TRBV6-1, the J gene TRBJ1-5; possible D gene TRBD1, 5 bases. Germline values: CDR1 MNHNS, CDR2 SASEGT. The CDR3 spans 15 residues. Trimming cost V 4 bases and J 1 base, with 11 bases left between them. The CDR3 bases are TGTGCCAGCAGTGGGACACGGTTAAGCAATCAGCCCCAGCATTTT. Amino acids: CASSGTRLSNQPQHF.